Listed here are 22 T cell receptor beta chains from one sample, sequenced in a study of control samples from healthy donors and cancer patients. Assay: immunoSEQ multiplex PCR; the TCRdb copy retains only in-frame clones and omits some. The table records about 190,000 clones, about nine tenths of them present only once. The sample taken for sequencing was blood. All receptors derive from a man younger than 45 in good health.

The chain uses TRBV5-6 and TRBJ2-7; D not resolved. The V gene lost 3 bases and the J gene lost 4 bases, with 17 bases spanning the gap. Germline CDR1 SGHDT, CDR2 YYEEEE. CDR3 length: 15 amino acids. The CDR3 sequence: CASSWTTFSEYEQYF. The CDR3 DNA is TGTGCCAGCAGCTGGACGACATTCTCGGAGTACGAGCAGTACTTC.

The V call is TRBV9, the J call TRBJ1-2; D not certain. The germline gives CDR1 SGDLS, CDR2 YYNGEE. V lost 2 bases and J lost 1, with 12 bases in between. The CDR3 runs 15 residues. CDR3 DNA sequence: TGTGCCAGCAGCGTGGGTGGTACCAATAACTATGGCTACACCTTC. It specifies CASSVGGTNNYGYTF. Combining the CDR3 with reference TRBV9 and TRBJ1-2 gives the whole variable domain DSGVTQTPKHLITATGQRVTLRCSPRSGDLSVYWYQQSLDQGLQFLIQYYNGEERAKGNILERFSAQQFPDLHSELNLSSLELGDSALYFCASSVGGTNNYGYTFGSGTRLTVV.

The CDR3, as DNA: TGTGCCAGCAGTCAATCAAGGAACACTGAAGCTTTCTTT. Translated, it gives CASSQSRNTEAFF. The chain employs TRBV27 and TRBJ1-1; D not certain. The CDR3 runs 13 residues. V dropped 5 bases and J dropped 1 base, with 8 bases sitting between them. Germline assignment: CDR1 MNHEY and CDR2 SMNVEV (reference sequence).

This chain connects TRBV3-1 (or the pseudogene TRBV3-2) to TRBJ1-5; D unresolved. CDR1 and CDR2 (germline): LGHDT, YNNKEL (reference sequence). With 4 bases removed from V and 3 bases from J, the gap between germline ends came to 10 bases. The CDR3 runs to 14 residues. This chain's CDR3 is CASSRQLANQPQHF. The CDR3 region has the DNA TGTGCCAGCAGCCGCCAATTGGCCAATCAGCCCCAGCATTTT.

This clone was observed a few times. The J gene is TRBJ1-1, the V gene TRBV2; no definite D call. V was clipped by 9 bases and J by 0 bases, with 5 bases between them. The CDR3 loop spans 11 amino acids. Germline V gene data show CDR1 as SNHLY and CDR2 as FYNNEI. The CDR3 here is CASVMNTEAFF. The CDR3 region has the DNA TGTGCCAGTGTCATGAACACTGAAGCTTTCTTT.

This clone came up once. V gene TRBV18 combines with J gene TRBJ2-3; TRBD1 might be the D (6 bases). Germline V gene sequence: CDR1 KGHSH, CDR2 LQKENI. This CDR3 spans 16 amino acids. Trimming shortened V by 6 bases and J by 0 bases, and 16 bases separated the two germline ends. The DNA of the CDR3 is TGTGCCAGCTCCCGGACAGACAGTTCAAGCACAGATACGCAGTATTTT. Translated: CASSRTDSSSTDTQYF. Together with reference TRBV18 and TRBJ2-3, the CDR3 gives the full variable domain: NAGVMQNPRHLVRRRGQEARLRCSPMKGHSHVYWYRQLPEEGLKFMVYLQKENIIDESGMPKERFSAEFPKEGPSILRIQQVVRGDSAAYFCASSRTDSSSTDTQYFGPGTRLTVL.

V usage is TRBV6-4 and J usage is TRBJ2-1; 13 bases agree with TRBD2. Trimming at V came to 2 bases and at J to 9 bases, leaving 4 bases not matched to a gene. The germline gives CDR1 MRHNA, CDR2 SNTAGT. The CDR3 consists of 15 residues. CDR3 amino acids: CASSDGTSGVFEQFF. CDR3 coding DNA: TGTGCCAGCAGTGACGGGACTAGCGGGGTGTTTGAGCAGTTCTTC.

The chain combines TRBV11-2 with TRBJ2-1; D perhaps matches TRBD2 (5 bases). Germline CDR1 is SGHAT and CDR2 is FQNNGV. V was shortened by 5 bases and J by 2 bases, with 10 bases between the two germline ends. There are 14 residues in the CDR3. The CDR3 here is CASSKDLTYNEQFF. The CDR3 DNA follows: TGTGCCAGCAGCAAGGACTTAACCTACAATGAGCAGTTCTTC.

The V gene is TRBV27, the J gene TRBJ2-7; tentatively, D is TRBD1 or TRBD2 (5 bases each). The CDR3 runs to 15 residues. CDR1 is MNHEY, CDR2 SMNVEV, per germline (reference sequence). V was clipped by 5 bases and J by 4 bases, with 18 bases between them. CDR3 amino acids: CASSLKPGPTYEQYF. The CDR3 region has the DNA TGTGCCAGCAGTCTAAAGCCGGGACCCACTTACGAGCAGTACTTC.

The rearrangement uses TRBV27 and TRBJ1-5; tentative D call: TRBD1 (5 bases). Trimming stripped 2 bases from V and 4 bases from J, with 6 bases between. Germline V lookup: CDR1 MNHEY, CDR2 SMNVEV (reference sequence). CDR3 length: 13 residues. CDR3 amino acids: CASSLAGNQPQHF. CDR3 DNA sequence: TGTGCCAGCAGTTTAGCAGGGAATCAGCCCCAGCATTTT.

This clone appeared once. The CDR3 sequence is CASSLGTSTDTQYF. In DNA form, the CDR3 reads TGTGCCAGCAGCTTAGGGACTAGCACAGATACGCAGTATTTT. This sequence joins TRBV7-6 and TRBJ2-3; the D gene is possibly TRBD2 (5 bases). The V end lost 1 base, the J end lost 0 bases, and 5 bases lay between the germline ends. This CDR3 is built from 14 residues. Germline lookup yields CDR1 SGHVS and CDR2 FNYEAQ.

The rearrangement links TRBV3-1 (or the pseudogene TRBV3-2) to TRBJ1-6; D gene unclear. This CDR3 comprises 15 residues. Per the germline V gene, CDR1 is LGHDT and CDR2 is YNNKEL (reference sequence). V lost 0 bases and J 7 bases, leaving 10 bases between the germline ends. CDR3: CASSQDGGSNSPLHF. Here the CDR3 DNA reads TGTGCCAGCAGCCAAGATGGAGGGTCCAATTCACCCCTCCACTTT.

CDR3 residues: CASSEVRDYPTDTQYF. The CDR3 DNA reads TGTGCCAGCAGCGAGGTGCGGGACTACCCTACAGATACGCAGTATTTT. V is TRBV9 and J is TRBJ2-3; 7 bases line up with TRBD2. This CDR3 has 16 residues. Germline loops: CDR1 SGDLS, CDR2 YYNGEE. With 3 bases clipped from V and 3 bases from J, the junction kept 10 bases outside the gene matches.

V gene TRBV5-8 combines with J gene TRBJ2-3; TRBD2 agrees at 10 bases. V dropped 7 bases and J dropped 5; count of bases not matched to a gene: 10. There are 15 residues in the CDR3. The V gene's germline CDR1 is SGHTS and CDR2 YDEGEE. Written as DNA, the CDR3 is TGTGCCAGCGGAGCGGGGGGGCTCCGGGGAGATACGCAGTATTTT. As protein: CASGAGGLRGDTQYF.

V gene TRBV9 combines with J gene TRBJ2-3, with TRBD2 matching over 8 bases. CDR1 and CDR2 (germline): SGDLS, YYNGEE. The CDR3 totals 16 residues. With V trimmed by 0 bases and J by 2 bases, 5 bases remained unmatched. The CDR3: CASSVARRGDTDTQYF. CDR3 sequence (DNA): TGTGCCAGCAGCGTAGCTCGGCGGGGGGACACAGATACGCAGTATTTT.

The chain combines TRBV7-9 with TRBJ2-7; 8 nucleotides agree with TRBD1. From germline, CDR1 is SEHNR and CDR2 FQNEAQ (reference sequence). J gave up 5 bases and V 5 bases, and 11 bases lay outside the gene matches. The CDR3 is 15 residues long. CDR3 region: CASSLRTGRVDEQYF. CDR3 in DNA: TGTGCCAGCAGCCTCCGGACAGGGAGAGTCGACGAGCAGTACTTC.

The V gene is TRBV21-1, the J gene TRBJ2-3; TRBD1, the table's D call, lacks a check against the DNA. TRBV21-1 is labeled a pseudogene. This CDR3 is 15 amino acids long. The CDR3 loop is CASSPRAGETDTQYF. DNA of the CDR3: TGTGCCAGCAGCCCCCGAGCAGGGGAGACAGATACGCAGTATTTT.

The chain links TRBV11-2 to TRBJ2-7; no clear D. Trimming removed 2 bases from V and 2 bases from J, with 10 bases in between. The CDR3 has 14 amino acids. Germline CDR1 reads SGHAT; CDR2 reads FQNNGV. Here the CDR3 DNA reads TGTGCCAGCAGCTTATATCCAGGAGCCTACGAGCAGTACTTC. Translated, it gives CASSLYPGAYEQYF.

This clone was picked up one time. V gene TRBV9 combines with J gene TRBJ2-3; D possibly corresponds to TRBD2 (5 bases). Germline V CDR1 and CDR2: SGDLS, YYNGEE. The CDR3 runs 15 residues. V was trimmed by 4 bases and J by 3 bases, leaving 15 bases between them. CDR3 protein: CASSTPGMWTDTQYF. The CDR3 DNA follows: TGTGCCAGCAGCACTCCGGGAATGTGGACAGATACGCAGTATTTT.

This chain links TRBV29-1 with TRBJ2-3; 7 bases fit TRBD2. CDR3 size: 13 residues. Trimming took 3 bases from V and 7 from J; bases not matched to a gene: 7. Germline CDR1 is SQVTM and CDR2 is ANQGSEA. CDR3 loop: CSVDAQRDHTQYF. In nucleotides, the CDR3 is TGCAGCGTTGACGCCCAGCGGGATCATACGCAGTATTTT.

The chain is built from TRBV6-1 and TRBJ2-7; no clear D. The CDR3 covers 16 residues. CDR1 and CDR2 (germline): MNHNS, SASEGT. V lost 2 bases, J lost 0 bases, and 14 bases lay in between. The DNA for the CDR3 is TGTGCCAGCAGTGAATTTAAGGGTAAAGGCTCCTACGAGCAGTACTTC. This gives the protein CASSEFKGKGSYEQYF.

The chain uses TRBV5-1 and TRBJ1-6; D is unresolved. V was clipped by 0 bases and J by 6 bases, with 16 bases between them. The CDR3 is 17 residues long. The germline CDR1 and CDR2 sequences are SGHRS and YFSETQ. The CDR3 DNA sequence: TGCGCCAGCAGCTTGGGAAACTTGGGAGGAGGTAATTCACCCCTCCACTTT. This encodes CASSLGNLGGGNSPLHF.